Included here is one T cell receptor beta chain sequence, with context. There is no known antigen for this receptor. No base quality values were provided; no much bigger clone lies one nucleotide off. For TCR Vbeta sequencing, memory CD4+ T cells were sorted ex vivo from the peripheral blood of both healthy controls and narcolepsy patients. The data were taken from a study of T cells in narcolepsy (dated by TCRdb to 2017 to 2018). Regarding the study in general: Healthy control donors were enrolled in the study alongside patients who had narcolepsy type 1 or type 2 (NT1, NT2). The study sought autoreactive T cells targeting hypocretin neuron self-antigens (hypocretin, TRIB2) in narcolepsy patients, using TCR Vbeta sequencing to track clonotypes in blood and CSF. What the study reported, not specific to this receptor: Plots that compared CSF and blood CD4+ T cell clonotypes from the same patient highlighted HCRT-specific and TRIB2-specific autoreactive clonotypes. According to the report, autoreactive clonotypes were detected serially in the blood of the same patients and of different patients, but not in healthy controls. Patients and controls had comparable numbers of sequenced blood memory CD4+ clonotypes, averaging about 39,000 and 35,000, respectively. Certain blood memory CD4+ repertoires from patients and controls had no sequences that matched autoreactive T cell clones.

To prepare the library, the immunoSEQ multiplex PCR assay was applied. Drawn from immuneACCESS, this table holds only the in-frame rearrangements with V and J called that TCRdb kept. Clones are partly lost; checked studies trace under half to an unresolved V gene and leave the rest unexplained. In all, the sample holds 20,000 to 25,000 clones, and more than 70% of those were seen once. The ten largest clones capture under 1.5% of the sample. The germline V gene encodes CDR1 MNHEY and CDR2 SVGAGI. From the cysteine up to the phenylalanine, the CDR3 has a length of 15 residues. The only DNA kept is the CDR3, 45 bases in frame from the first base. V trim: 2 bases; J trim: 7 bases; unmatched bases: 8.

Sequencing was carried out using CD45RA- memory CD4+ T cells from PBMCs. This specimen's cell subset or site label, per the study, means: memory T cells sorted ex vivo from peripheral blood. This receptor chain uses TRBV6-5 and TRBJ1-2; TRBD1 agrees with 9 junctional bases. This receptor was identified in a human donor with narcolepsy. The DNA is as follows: TGTGCCAGCAGTTACCAGCCCGAACAGGGGGCTGGCTACACCTTC. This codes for CASSYQPEQGAGYTF.